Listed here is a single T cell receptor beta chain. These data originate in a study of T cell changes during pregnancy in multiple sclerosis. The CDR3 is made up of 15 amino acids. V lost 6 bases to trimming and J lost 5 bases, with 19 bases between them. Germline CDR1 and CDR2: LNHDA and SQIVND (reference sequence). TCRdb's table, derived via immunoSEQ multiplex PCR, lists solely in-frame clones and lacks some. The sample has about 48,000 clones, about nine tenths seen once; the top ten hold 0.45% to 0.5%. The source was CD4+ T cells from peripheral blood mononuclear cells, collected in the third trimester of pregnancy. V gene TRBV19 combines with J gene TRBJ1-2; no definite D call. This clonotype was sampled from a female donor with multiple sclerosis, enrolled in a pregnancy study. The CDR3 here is CASRRASPRVYGYTF. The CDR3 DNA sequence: TGTGCCAGTAGAAGAGCAAGCCCGAGAGTATATGGCTACACCTTC.